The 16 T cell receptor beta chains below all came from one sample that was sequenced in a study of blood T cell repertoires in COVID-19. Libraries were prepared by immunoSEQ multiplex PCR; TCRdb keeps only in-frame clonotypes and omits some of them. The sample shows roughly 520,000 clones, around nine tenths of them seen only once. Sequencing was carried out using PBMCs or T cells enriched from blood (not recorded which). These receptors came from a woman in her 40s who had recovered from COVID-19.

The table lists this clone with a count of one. CDR3 nucleotide sequence: TGTGCCAGCAGCTTAGGGGCCGGGACTGAACCCAATGAGCAGTTCTTC. Translation gives CASSLGAGTEPNEQFF. The chain is built from TRBV7-6 and TRBJ2-1, with D tentatively TRBD2 (6 bases). The CDR3 consists of 16 residues. In germline, CDR1 is SGHVS, CDR2 FNYEAQ. The V and J ends lost 1 base and 6 bases respectively, with 16 bases between them.

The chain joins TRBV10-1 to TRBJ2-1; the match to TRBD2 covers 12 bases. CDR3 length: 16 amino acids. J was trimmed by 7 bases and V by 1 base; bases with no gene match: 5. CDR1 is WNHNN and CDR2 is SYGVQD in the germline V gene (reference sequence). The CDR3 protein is CASSEYETSGSNEQFF. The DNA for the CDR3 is TGCGCCAGCAGTGAGTATGAGACTAGCGGGAGTAATGAGCAGTTCTTC.

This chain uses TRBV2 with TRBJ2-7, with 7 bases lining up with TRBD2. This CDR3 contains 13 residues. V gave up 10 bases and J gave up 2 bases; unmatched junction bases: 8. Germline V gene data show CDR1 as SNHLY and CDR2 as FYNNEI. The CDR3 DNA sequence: TGTGCCACTAACCTCGGACTAGCCTACGAGCAGTACTTC. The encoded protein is CATNLGLAYEQYF.

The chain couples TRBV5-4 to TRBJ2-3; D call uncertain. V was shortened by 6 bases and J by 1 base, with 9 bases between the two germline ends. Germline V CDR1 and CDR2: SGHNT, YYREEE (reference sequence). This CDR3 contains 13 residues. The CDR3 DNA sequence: TGTGCCAGCATGTCGGCGGGCACAGATACGCAGTATTTT. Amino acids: CASMSAGTDTQYF.

The CDR3 loop reads CASSQDLDSAGVTYEQYF. CDR3 sequence (DNA): TGTGCCAGCAGCCAAGATTTGGATTCGGCGGGAGTCACCTACGAGCAGTACTTC. The chain employs TRBV3-1 (or the pseudogene TRBV3-2) and TRBJ2-7; 7 nucleotides agree with TRBD2. The CDR3 loop spans 18 amino acids. J gave up 2 bases and V 0 bases, and 13 bases lay outside the gene matches. Germline CDR1 reads LGHDT; CDR2 reads YNNKEL (reference sequence).

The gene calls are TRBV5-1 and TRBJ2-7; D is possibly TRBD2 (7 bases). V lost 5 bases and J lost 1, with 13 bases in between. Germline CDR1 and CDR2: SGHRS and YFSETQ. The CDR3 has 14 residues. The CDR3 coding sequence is TGCGCCAGCAGTACGGGGGGCAGTTCCTACGAGCAGTACTTC. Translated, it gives CASSTGGSSYEQYF.

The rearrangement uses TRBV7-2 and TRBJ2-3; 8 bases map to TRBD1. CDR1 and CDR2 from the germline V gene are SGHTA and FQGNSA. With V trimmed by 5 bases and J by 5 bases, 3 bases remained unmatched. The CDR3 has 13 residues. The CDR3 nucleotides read TGTGCCAGCAGCGCACAGGGGGTAGATACGCAGTATTTT. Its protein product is CASSAQGVDTQYF.

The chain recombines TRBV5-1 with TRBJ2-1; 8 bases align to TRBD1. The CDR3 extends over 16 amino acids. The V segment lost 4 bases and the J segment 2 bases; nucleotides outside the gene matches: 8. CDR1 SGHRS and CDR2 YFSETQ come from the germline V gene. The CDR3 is CASSMGLGQAYNEQFF. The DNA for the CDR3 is TGCGCCAGCAGCATGGGGCTGGGACAGGCCTACAATGAGCAGTTCTTC.

The CDR3 nucleotides read TGTGCCAGCAGACACCGCTCTGGAAACACCATATATTTT. Translating it yields CASRHRSGNTIYF. The chain links TRBV28 to TRBJ1-3; D gene unclear. Trimming shortened V by 6 bases and J by 0 bases, and 6 bases separated the two germline ends. Germline-derived CDR1 and CDR2 are MDHEN and SYDVKM. This CDR3 is built from 13 residues.

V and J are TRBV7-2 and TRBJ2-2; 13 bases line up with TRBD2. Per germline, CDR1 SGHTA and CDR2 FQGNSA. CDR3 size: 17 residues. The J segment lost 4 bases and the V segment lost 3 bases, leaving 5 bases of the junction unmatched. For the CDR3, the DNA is TGTGCCAGCAGCTTTTGGACTAGCGGGAGATTCACCGGGGAGCTGTTTTTT. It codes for CASSFWTSGRFTGELFF.

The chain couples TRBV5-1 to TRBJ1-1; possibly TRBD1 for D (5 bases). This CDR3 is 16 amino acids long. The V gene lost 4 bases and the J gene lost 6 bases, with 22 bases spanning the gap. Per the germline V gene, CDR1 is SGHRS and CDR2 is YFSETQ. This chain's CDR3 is CASSGPPAGTRSEAFF. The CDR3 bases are TGCGCCAGCAGCGGACCGCCTGCCGGGACTCGGTCTGAAGCTTTCTTT.

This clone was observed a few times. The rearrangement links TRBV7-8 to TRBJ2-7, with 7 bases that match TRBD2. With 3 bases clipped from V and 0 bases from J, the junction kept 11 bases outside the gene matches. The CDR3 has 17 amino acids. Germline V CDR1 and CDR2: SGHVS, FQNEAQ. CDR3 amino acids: CASSFPGNLADSYEQYF. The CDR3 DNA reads TGTGCCAGCAGCTTCCCGGGCAACCTAGCGGACTCCTACGAGCAGTACTTC. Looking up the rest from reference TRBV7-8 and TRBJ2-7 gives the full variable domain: GAGVSQSPRYKVAKRGQDVALRCDPISGHVSLFWYQQALGQGPEFLTYFQNEAQLDKSGLPSDRFFAERPEGSVSTLKIQRTQQEDSAVYLCASSFPGNLADSYEQYFGPGTRLTVT.

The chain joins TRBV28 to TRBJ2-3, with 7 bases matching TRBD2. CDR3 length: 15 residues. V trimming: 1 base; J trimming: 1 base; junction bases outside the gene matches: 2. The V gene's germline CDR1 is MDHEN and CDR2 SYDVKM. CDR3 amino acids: CASSLSLAGTDTQYF. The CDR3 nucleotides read TGTGCCAGCAGTTTATCGCTAGCGGGCACAGATACGCAGTATTTT.

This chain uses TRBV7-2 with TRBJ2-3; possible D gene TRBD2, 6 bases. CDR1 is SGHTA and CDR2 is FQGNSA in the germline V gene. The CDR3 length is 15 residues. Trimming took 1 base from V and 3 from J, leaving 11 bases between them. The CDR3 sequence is CASSLVGSGTDTQYF. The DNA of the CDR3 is TGTGCCAGCAGCTTAGTCGGGAGCGGTACAGATACGCAGTATTTT.

This chain's CDR3 is CASSQGRLNEKLFF. DNA of the CDR3: TGCGCCAGCAGCCAAGGCAGGCTTAATGAAAAACTGTTTTTT. The chain links TRBV4-3 to TRBJ1-4; D gene ambiguous. Germline lookup yields CDR1 LGHNA and CDR2 YSLEER. This CDR3 contains 14 residues. V was shortened by 1 base and J by 4 bases, with 7 bases between the two germline ends.

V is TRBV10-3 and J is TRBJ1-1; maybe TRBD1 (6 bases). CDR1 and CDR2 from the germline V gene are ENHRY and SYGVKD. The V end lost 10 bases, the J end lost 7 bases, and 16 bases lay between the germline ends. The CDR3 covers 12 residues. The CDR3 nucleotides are TGTGCCAGCAGGGGAGGGTCAGGTGAAGCTTTCTTT. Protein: CASRGGSGEAFF.